This T cell receptor beta chain stems from a study of blood T cells in healthy people across ages. The CDR3 has 14 amino acids. The V and J ends lost 1 base and 9 bases respectively, with 14 bases between them. Germline values: CDR1 SEHNR, CDR2 FQNEAQ (reference sequence). This clonotype was found a few times. Antigen specificity is unknown. Whole-study results and caveats: As age increased, TCR beta diversity per million T cells fell in a roughly linear fashion. Conclusively comparing naive with antigen-experienced cells was impossible with unsorted PBMCs.

Through a sample-barcoded 5' primer and a J-beta primer mix, a second PCR was run for roughly 6 to 12 cycles. One entry per CDR3 protein results from TCRdb running MiXCR on the 5' RACE reads. The repertoire consists of some 1,000,000 distinct CDR3 sequences, with 25% occurring once and the leading ten covering around 0.7%. The same sample was also used in a study of T cells of mothers and their children. From that study: In cDNA synthesis, all of the extracted RNA was used at roughly 1.6 ug per 15 ul. Microchimeric T cell clones that persisted were not detected.

Sequencing was done on a sample of blood. The genes are TRBV7-9 and TRBJ2-3; a weak D match, TRBD1 (5 bases). This sequence originates from a girl aged 2 to 9 in good health. For the CDR3, the DNA is TGTGCCAGCAGCTTAGTAACAGGCCTAGGCACGCAGTATTTT. Translated, it gives CASSLVTGLGTQYF.